This T cell receptor beta chain was documented in a study of cytomegalovirus exposure and HLA in healthy donors. The wider study: A later analysis reported the 90 to 150 validation repertoires used the same platform as the roughly 670 first-cohort repertoires. Study outcomes and limitations: The listing of approximately 160 TCR beta chains classed them as cytomegalovirus-associated. As confirmed in vitro, a few CMV-associated chains were specific for CMV antigens. The classifier reportedly diagnosed cytomegalovirus status with high sensitivity and specificity.

This clone occurred once. The antigen is unknown. The CDR3 is 18 amino acids. V shed 3 bases and J 0 bases; nucleotides not matched to a gene: 2. Germline V CDR1 and CDR2: MGHRA, YSYEKL. Assay used: immunoSEQ multiplex PCR; TCRdb lists only in-frame clones, some missing. The sample lists a few hundred thousand clones; just over 85% were seen once. The specimen was PBMCs. The V call is TRBV4-1, the J call TRBJ2-1; 16 positions match TRBD2. This TCR derives from a woman aged 18-29 years in good health and CMV-seronegative. CDR3 sequence (DNA): TGCGCCAGCAGCCAGGGACTAGCGGGAGGGCACTCCTACAATGAGCAGTTCTTC. Its translation is CASSQGLAGGHSYNEQFF.